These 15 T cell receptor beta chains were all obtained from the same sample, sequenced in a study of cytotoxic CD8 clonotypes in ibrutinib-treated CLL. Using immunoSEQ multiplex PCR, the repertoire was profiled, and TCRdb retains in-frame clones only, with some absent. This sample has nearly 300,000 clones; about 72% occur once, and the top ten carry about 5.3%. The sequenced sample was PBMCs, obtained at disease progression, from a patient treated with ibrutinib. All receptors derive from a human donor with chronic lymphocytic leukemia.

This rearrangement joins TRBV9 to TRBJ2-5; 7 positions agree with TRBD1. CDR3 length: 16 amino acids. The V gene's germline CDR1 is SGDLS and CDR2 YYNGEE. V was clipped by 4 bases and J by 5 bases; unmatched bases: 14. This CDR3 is CASSQQSGARGETQYF. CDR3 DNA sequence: TGTGCCAGCAGCCAGCAATCAGGGGCCAGGGGGGAGACCCAGTACTTC. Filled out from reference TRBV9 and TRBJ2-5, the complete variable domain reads DSGVTQTPKHLITATGQRVTLRCSPRSGDLSVYWYQQSLDQGLQFLIQYYNGEERAKGNILERFSAQQFPDLHSELNLSSLELGDSALYFCASSQQSGARGETQYFGPGTRLLVL.

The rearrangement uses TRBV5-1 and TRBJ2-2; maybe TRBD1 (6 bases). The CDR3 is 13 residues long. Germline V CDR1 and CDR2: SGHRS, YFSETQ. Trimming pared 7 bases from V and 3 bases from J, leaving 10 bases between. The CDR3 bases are TGCGCCAGCGGGGCAGGGGACACCGGGGAGCTGTTTTTT. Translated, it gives CASGAGDTGELFF. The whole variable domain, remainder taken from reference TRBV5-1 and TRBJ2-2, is KAGVTQTPRYLIKTRGQQVTLSCSPISGHRSVSWYQQTPGQGLQFLFEYFSETQRNKGNFPGRFSGRQFSNSRSEMNVSTLELGDSALYLCASGAGDTGELFFGEGSRLTVL.

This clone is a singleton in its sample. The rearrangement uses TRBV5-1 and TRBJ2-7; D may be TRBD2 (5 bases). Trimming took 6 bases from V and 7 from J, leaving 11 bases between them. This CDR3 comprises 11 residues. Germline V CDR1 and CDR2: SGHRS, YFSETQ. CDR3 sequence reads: CASNLSGEQYF. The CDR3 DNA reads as TGCGCCAGCAACCTATCGGGAGAGCAGTACTTC.

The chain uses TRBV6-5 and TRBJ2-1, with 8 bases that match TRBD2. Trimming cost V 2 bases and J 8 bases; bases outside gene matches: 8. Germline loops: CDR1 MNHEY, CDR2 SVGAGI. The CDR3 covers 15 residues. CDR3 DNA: TGTGCCAGCAGTTACGGCCGGGGACTAGGCTATGAGCAGTTCTTC. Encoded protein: CASSYGRGLGYEQFF.

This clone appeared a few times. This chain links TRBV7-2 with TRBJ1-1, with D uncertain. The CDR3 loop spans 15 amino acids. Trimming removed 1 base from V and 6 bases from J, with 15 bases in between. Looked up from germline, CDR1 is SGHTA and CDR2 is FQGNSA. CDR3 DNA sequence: TGTGCCAGCAGCTTAGGTTGGAGTACGGGCGCTGAAGCTTTCTTT. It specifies CASSLGWSTGAEAFF.

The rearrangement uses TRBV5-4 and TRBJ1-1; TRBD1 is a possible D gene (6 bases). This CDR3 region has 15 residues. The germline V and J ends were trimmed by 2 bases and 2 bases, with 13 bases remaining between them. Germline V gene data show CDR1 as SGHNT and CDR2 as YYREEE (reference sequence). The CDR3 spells CASSFGQRENTEAFF. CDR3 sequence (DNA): TGTGCCAGCAGCTTCGGACAGCGGGAAAACACTGAAGCTTTCTTT.

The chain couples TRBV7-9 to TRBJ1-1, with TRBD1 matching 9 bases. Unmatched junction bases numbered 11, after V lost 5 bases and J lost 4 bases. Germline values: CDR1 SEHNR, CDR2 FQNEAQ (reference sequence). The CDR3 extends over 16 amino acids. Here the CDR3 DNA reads TGTGCCAGCAGCCCCCTACCGGGACAGGGTGGCACTGAAGCTTTCTTT. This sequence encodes CASSPLPGQGGTEAFF.

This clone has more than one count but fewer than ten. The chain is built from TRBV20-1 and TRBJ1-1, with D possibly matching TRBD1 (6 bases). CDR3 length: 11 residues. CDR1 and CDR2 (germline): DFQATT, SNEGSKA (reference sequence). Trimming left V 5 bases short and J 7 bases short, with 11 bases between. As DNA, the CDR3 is TGCAGTGCTGCTACAGGGATTGAAGCTTTCTTT. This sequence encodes CSAATGIEAFF.

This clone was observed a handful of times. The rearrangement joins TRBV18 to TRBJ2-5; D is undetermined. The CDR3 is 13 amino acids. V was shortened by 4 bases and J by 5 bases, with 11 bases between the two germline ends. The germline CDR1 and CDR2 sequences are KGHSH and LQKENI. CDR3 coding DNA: TGTGCCAGCTCACTTGGACCTGGGGAGACCCAGTACTTC. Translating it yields CASSLGPGETQYF.

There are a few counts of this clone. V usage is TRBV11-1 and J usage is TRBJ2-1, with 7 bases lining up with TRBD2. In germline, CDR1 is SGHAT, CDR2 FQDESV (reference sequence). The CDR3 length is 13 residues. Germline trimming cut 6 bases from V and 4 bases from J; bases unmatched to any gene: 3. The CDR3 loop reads CASRRGVYNEQFF. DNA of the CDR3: TGTGCCAGCAGACGGGGGGTATACAATGAGCAGTTCTTC.

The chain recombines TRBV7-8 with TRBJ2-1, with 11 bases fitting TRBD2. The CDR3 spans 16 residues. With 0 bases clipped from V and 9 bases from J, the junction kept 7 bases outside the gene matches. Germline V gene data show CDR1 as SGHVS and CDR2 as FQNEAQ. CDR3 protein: CASSLALAGGYGEQFF. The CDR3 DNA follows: TGTGCCAGCAGCTTAGCCCTAGCGGGGGGATATGGTGAGCAGTTCTTC.

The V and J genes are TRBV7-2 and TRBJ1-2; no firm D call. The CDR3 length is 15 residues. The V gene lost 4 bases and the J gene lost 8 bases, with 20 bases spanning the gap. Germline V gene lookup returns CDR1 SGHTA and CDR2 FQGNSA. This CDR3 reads CASSSTSVKRSGYTF. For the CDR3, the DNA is TGTGCCAGCAGCTCTACCTCGGTCAAAAGGTCGGGCTACACCTTC.

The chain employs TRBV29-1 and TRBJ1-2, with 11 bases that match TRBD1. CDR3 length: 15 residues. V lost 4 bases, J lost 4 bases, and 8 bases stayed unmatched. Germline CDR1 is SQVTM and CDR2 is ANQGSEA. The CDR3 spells CSVGPTGQGVYGYTF. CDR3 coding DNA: TGCAGCGTTGGGCCCACGGGACAGGGGGTCTATGGCTACACCTTC.

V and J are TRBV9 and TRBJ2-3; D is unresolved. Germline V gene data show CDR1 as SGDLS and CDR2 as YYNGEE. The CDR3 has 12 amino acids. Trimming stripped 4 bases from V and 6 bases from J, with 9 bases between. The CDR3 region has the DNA TGTGCCAGCAGCCCGAAGTCGGATACGCAGTATTTT. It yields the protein CASSPKSDTQYF. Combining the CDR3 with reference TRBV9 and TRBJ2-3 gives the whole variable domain DSGVTQTPKHLITATGQRVTLRCSPRSGDLSVYWYQQSLDQGLQFLIQYYNGEERAKGNILERFSAQQFPDLHSELNLSSLELGDSALYFCASSPKSDTQYFGPGTRLTVL.

CDR3 amino acids: CASSLGRQETQYF. CDR3 DNA: TGTGCCAGCAGCCTAGGGAGGCAAGAGACCCAGTACTTC. The rearrangement uses TRBV9 and TRBJ2-5; maybe TRBD2 (6 bases). V was clipped by 4 bases and J by 2 bases, with 9 bases between them. The CDR3 sequence is 13 residues long. The germline CDR1 and CDR2 sequences are SGDLS and YYNGEE.